Below, 22 T cell receptor beta chains from the same sample are listed, as sequenced in a study of blood T cell repertoires in COVID-19. Generated by immunoSEQ multiplex PCR, the TCRdb table keeps only in-frame clones and is missing some. The table records a few hundred thousand clones, 65% to 85% of them present only once. Input material: PBMCs or T cells enriched from blood (not recorded which). The receptors stem from a man aged 45-60 years who had recovered from COVID-19.

This rearrangement joins TRBV2 to TRBJ2-1; TRBD2 might be the D (6 bases). Germline loops: CDR1 SNHLY, CDR2 FYNNEI. The CDR3 totals 15 residues. Trimming took 6 bases from V and 8 from J, leaving 20 bases between them. CDR3 sequence: CASRAVVSSGHEQFF. The DNA for the CDR3 is TGTGCCAGCAGAGCCGTGGTGAGTAGCGGCCATGAGCAGTTCTTC.

This chain links TRBV19 with TRBJ2-5, with 8 bases identical to TRBD2. V lost 2 bases to trimming and J lost 6 bases; unmatched junction nucleotides: 23. CDR3 length equals 20 residues. Looked up from germline, CDR1 is LNHDA and CDR2 is SQIVND (reference sequence). The CDR3 bases are TGTGCCAGTAGTATAAAGCCTAGCGCCTCGTCGGGAGGGTACCTAAAGACCCAGTACTTC. This sequence encodes CASSIKPSASSGGYLKTQYF.

This clone was seen once. This chain links TRBV11-1 with TRBJ1-2; D unresolved. The V gene lost 5 bases and the J gene lost 4 bases, with 11 bases spanning the gap. The CDR3 extends over 13 amino acids. The germline gives CDR1 SGHAT, CDR2 FQDESV (reference sequence). The CDR3 is CASSPPDFYGYTF. CDR3 nucleotide sequence: TGTGCCAGCAGCCCACCCGACTTCTATGGCTACACCTTC.

The chain has TRBV5-1 and TRBJ2-1, with D possibly TRBD2 on 6 matching bases. The germline gives CDR1 SGHRS, CDR2 YFSETQ. The CDR3 has 14 residues. The germline V and J ends were trimmed by 4 bases and 7 bases, with 15 bases remaining between them. The CDR3 nucleotides are TGCGCCAGCAGCCCCACTAGCTTTGGTAATGAGCAGTTCTTC. Its translation is CASSPTSFGNEQFF.

J is TRBJ1-1 and V is TRBV7-6; TRBD1 aligns across 7 bases. V lost 5 bases and J lost 3; bases outside the gene matches: 12. The CDR3 has 16 amino acids. CDR1 SGHVS and CDR2 FNYEAQ come from the germline V gene. For the CDR3, the DNA is TGTGCCAGCAGCCCCTACCCGACAGGGCGGGACACTGAAGCTTTCTTT. Encoded protein: CASSPYPTGRDTEAFF.

The chain joins TRBV10-2 to TRBJ1-1, with D perhaps TRBD1 (6 bases). In germline, CDR1 is WSHSY, CDR2 SAAADI. The CDR3 length is 14 residues. The V end was cut by 3 bases, the J end by 5 bases, with 13 bases between. CDR3 sequence (DNA): TGCGCCAGCAGTGAAAGGGGGAGAGGGACTGAAGCTTTCTTT. It specifies CASSERGRGTEAFF.

The chain is built from TRBV29-1 and TRBJ1-2, with a possible D match to TRBD1 (5 bases). V dropped 6 bases and J dropped 4 bases, with 12 bases sitting between them. CDR1 is SQVTM, CDR2 ANQGSEA, per germline. This CDR3 has 12 residues. CDR3 residues: CSVGDDSYGYTF. The CDR3 DNA reads TGCAGCGTGGGTGACGACAGCTATGGCTACACCTTC.

The sample holds a few counts of this clone. The V and J genes are TRBV27 and TRBJ2-7; D gene unclear. This CDR3 spans 16 amino acids. Germline assignment: CDR1 MNHEY and CDR2 SMNVEV (reference sequence). V lost 2 bases and J 2 bases, leaving 16 bases between the germline ends. This CDR3 is CASSLNGSPRPYEQYF. DNA of the CDR3: TGTGCCAGCAGTTTAAATGGTTCCCCTAGGCCCTACGAGCAGTACTTC.

This clone occurred once. The CDR3 sequence: CASSARTGGGYPDTQYF. CDR3 coding DNA: TGTGCCAGCAGCGCCCGGACAGGGGGAGGGTACCCAGATACGCAGTATTTT. The chain combines TRBV9 with TRBJ2-3; the match to TRBD1 covers 10 bases. Germline CDR1 reads SGDLS; CDR2 reads YYNGEE. With V trimmed by 3 bases and J by 4 bases, 11 bases remained unmatched. This CDR3 has 17 residues. Full variable domain (rest looked up from reference TRBV9 and TRBJ2-3): DSGVTQTPKHLITATGQRVTLRCSPRSGDLSVYWYQQSLDQGLQFLIQYYNGEERAKGNILERFSAQQFPDLHSELNLSSLELGDSALYFCASSARTGGGYPDTQYFGPGTRLTVL.

The CDR3 nucleotides are TGTGCCATCTCTAGCGGGGGGAGCTCCTACAATGAGCAGTTCTTC. Its protein product is CAISSGGSSYNEQFF. The chain combines TRBV10-3 with TRBJ2-1, with 11 bases aligning to TRBD2. The ends lost 8 bases at V and 0 bases at J; junction bases unmatched: 3. This CDR3 is built from 15 residues. The V gene's germline CDR1 is ENHRY and CDR2 SYGVKD.

Written as DNA, the CDR3 is TGCGCCAGCAGCCAAGACATGTCAGGTTCCGTTTATGGCTACACCTTC. This codes for CASSQDMSGSVYGYTF. This rearrangement joins TRBV4-1 to TRBJ1-2; the D is unclear. The germline CDR1 and CDR2 sequences are MGHRA and YSYEKL. Trimming removed 0 bases from V and 5 bases from J, with 16 bases in between. This CDR3 has 16 residues.

Turning to this clone: Other DNA sequences of this sample code for an identical CDR3. The chain carries TRBV20-1 and TRBJ2-5, with D tentatively TRBD2 (5 bases). In germline, CDR1 is DFQATT, CDR2 SNEGSKA (reference sequence). The ends were cut back, 1 base at V and 5 bases at J, with 5 bases in the middle. This CDR3 is built from 11 residues. DNA for the CDR3: TGCAGTGCTAGAGCGGGGGAGACCCAGTACTTC. Residues: CSARAGETQYF.

The rearrangement uses TRBV2 and TRBJ1-1; 8 positions agree with TRBD1. The germline V gene encodes CDR1 SNHLY and CDR2 FYNNEI. J lost 5 bases, V lost 3 bases, and 8 bases had no gene match. This CDR3 spans 15 amino acids. The CDR3 nucleotides read TGTGCCAGCAGTGATAGGGCAGGGGGCAATACTGAAGCTTTCTTT. It codes for CASSDRAGGNTEAFF.

Here the CDR3 DNA reads TGTGCCAGCAGCTTGAGCCGGGATCATGAGCAGTTCTTC. Encoded protein: CASSLSRDHEQFF. The chain uses TRBV7-3 and TRBJ2-1, with a possible D match to TRBD2 (5 bases). Deletions cut 3 bases from V and 8 bases from J, with 11 bases between. Per germline, CDR1 SGHTA and CDR2 FQGTGA. There are 13 residues in the CDR3.

This clone appeared a few times. The chain couples TRBV29-1 to TRBJ2-1; D perhaps matches TRBD2 (6 bases). Germline values: CDR1 SQVTM, CDR2 ANQGSEA. Trimming shortened V by 5 bases and J by 3 bases, and 14 bases separated the two germline ends. There are 14 residues in the CDR3. DNA of the CDR3: TGCAGCGTTATTGGGACTGACAACTACAATGAGCAGTTCTTC. Translation: CSVIGTDNYNEQFF.

In DNA form, the CDR3 reads TGTGCCAGCAGCTTAAACCAGGGAACCGGGGAGCTGTTTTTT. Encoded protein: CASSLNQGTGELFF. The genes are TRBV7-3 and TRBJ2-2; D might be TRBD1 (5 bases). From germline, CDR1 is SGHTA and CDR2 FQGTGA. Trimming removed 1 base from V and 5 bases from J, with 8 bases in between. This CDR3 is built from 14 residues.

This chain connects TRBV12-5 to TRBJ1-1; TRBD1 matches at 8 bases. The CDR3 runs 12 residues. J lost 5 bases, V lost 10 bases, and 6 bases had no gene match. CDR1 is LGHNT, CDR2 FRNRAP, per germline. CDR3 in DNA: TGTGCTACTAAGGACAGGGTGACTGAAGCTTTCTTT. It is translated as CATKDRVTEAFF.

The rearrangement joins TRBV28 to TRBJ1-2, with a possible D match to TRBD1 (6 bases). Germline values: CDR1 MDHEN, CDR2 SYDVKM. This CDR3 is 12 amino acids long. V was shortened by 6 bases and J by 7 bases, with 12 bases between the two germline ends. DNA for the CDR3: TGTGCCAGCAGGAAGGACAGCCGTGGCTACACCTTC. It is translated as CASRKDSRGYTF.

The rearrangement links TRBV10-3 to TRBJ2-5; 12 nucleotides match TRBD1. The CDR3 length is 14 residues. CDR1 and CDR2 (germline): ENHRY, SYGVKD. Trimming removed 6 bases from V and 5 bases from J; junction bases left unmatched: 4. The CDR3 DNA is TGTGCCATCAGAAGGGACAGGGGGCGGGAGACCCAGTACTTC. It codes for CAIRRDRGRETQYF.

The gene calls are TRBV3-1 (or the pseudogene TRBV3-2) and TRBJ2-7, with D perhaps TRBD1 (7 bases). Germline assignment: CDR1 LGHDT and CDR2 YNNKEL (reference sequence). V was cut by 5 bases and J by 5 bases, with 16 bases left in between. The CDR3 runs to 14 residues. CDR3 in DNA: TGTGCCAGCAGCATCCCCGGAGGGACAGACGAGCAGTACTTC. Translated, it gives CASSIPGGTDEQYF.

This clone has ten or more counts. The chain recombines TRBV6-1 with TRBJ2-6; TRBD1 might be the D (6 bases). The germline gives CDR1 MNHNS, CDR2 SASEGT. V was cut by 1 base and J by 4 bases, with 11 bases left in between. The CDR3 contains 16 residues. CDR3 DNA: TGTGCCAGCAGTGAAGAACAGGGCCTCGGGGCCAACGTCCTGACTTTC. Its protein is CASSEEQGLGANVLTF.

The rearrangement links TRBV6-5 to TRBJ2-7, with D uncertain. This CDR3 has 12 residues. Deletions cut 10 bases from V and 3 bases from J, with 13 bases between. Germline lookup yields CDR1 MNHEY and CDR2 SVGAGI. Written as DNA, the CDR3 is TGTGCCACGAGATCCCTTTTCTACGAGCAGTACTTC. It is translated as CATRSLFYEQYF.